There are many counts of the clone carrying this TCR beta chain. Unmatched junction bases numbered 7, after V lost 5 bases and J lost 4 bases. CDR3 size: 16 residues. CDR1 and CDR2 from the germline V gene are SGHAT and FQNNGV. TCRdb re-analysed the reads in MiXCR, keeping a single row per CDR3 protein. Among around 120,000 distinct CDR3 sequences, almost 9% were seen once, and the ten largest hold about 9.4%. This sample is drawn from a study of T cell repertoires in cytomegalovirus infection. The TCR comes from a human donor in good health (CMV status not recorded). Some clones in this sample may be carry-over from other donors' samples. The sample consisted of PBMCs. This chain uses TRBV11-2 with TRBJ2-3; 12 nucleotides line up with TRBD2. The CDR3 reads CASSPWTSGIADTQYF. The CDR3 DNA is TGTGCCAGCAGCCCCTGGACTAGCGGGATTGCAGATACGCAGTATTTT.